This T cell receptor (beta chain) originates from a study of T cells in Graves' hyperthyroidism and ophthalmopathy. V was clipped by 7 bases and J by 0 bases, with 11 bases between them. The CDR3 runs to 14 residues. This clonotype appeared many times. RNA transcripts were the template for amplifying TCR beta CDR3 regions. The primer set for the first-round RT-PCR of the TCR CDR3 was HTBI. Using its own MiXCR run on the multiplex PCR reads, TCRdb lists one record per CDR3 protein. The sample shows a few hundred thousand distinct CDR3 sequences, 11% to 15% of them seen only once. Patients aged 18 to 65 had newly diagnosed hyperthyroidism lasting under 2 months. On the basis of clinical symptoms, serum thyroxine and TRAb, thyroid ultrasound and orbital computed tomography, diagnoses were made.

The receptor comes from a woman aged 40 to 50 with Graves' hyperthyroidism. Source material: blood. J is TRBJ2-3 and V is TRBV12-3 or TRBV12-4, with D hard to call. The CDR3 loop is CASTNLLSTDTQYF. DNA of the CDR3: TGTGCCAGCACCAACCTCCTTAGCACAGATACGCAGTATTTT.